These T cell receptor beta chains were read from a single sample in a study of T cell changes during pregnancy in multiple sclerosis. Assay: immunoSEQ multiplex PCR; the TCRdb copy retains only in-frame clones and omits some. The repertoire has tens of thousands of clones, roughly nine tenths of them found once; the top ten carry approximately 0.51%. This specimen consisted of CD4+ T cells from peripheral blood mononuclear cells, obtained in the first trimester of pregnancy. The receptors originated from a female donor with multiple sclerosis, enrolled in a pregnancy study. The CDR3 runs from the conserved cysteine through the conserved F or W. A D gene is named only where the DNA matches it firmly. The size entry is marked missing in some rows and otherwise reads once, few, many or a size class.

d_call	clone_size	j_call	cdr3_length	v_call	cdr3_nt	cdr3_aa
TRBD2	-	TRBJ2-3	15	TRBV30	TGTGCCTGGAGTGTACTAGCGGGTCTCACAGATACGCAGTATTTT	CAWSVLAGLTDTQYF
-	-	TRBJ1-1	13	TRBV10-2	TGCGCCAGCAGCAGGGACACCTACACTGAAGCTTTCTTT	CASSRDTYTEAFF
-	-	TRBJ1-1	17	TRBV7-9	TGTGCCAGCAGCTTATTCGGAGGGGCTTCGGTCTCGGGTGAAGCTTTCTTT	CASSLFGGASVSGEAFF
-	-	TRBJ2-5	13	TRBV27	TGTGCCAGCAGTCCCCGGTCGCGAGAGACCCAGTACTTC	CASSPRSRETQYF
TRBD1	-	TRBJ2-7	16	TRBV6-6	TGTGCCAGCAGTCGTTCAGGGGGCGGTAAGGACTACGAGCAGTACTTC	CASSRSGGGKDYEQYF
TRBD2	-	TRBJ2-7	16	TRBV30	TGTGCCTGGAGTGTACTCGGGGGGGGTCACCTCAGCGAGCAGTACTTC	CAWSVLGGGHLSEQYF
TRBD2	-	TRBJ2-3	16	TRBV7-8	TGTGCCAGCAGCAAAGGGACTAGCGGTATCACAGATACGCAGTATTTT	CASSKGTSGITDTQYF
-	-	TRBJ1-1	12	TRBV2	TGTGCCAGCAGCCGGGAGTATACTGAAGCTTTCTTT	CASSREYTEAFF
-	few	TRBJ2-2	14	TRBV7-2	TGTGCCAGCAGCTCGGACTTAAACACCGGGGAGCTGTTTTTT	CASSSDLNTGELFF
TRBD2	once	TRBJ2-7	14	TRBV19	TGTGCCAGTAGTACTCTAGCGGGGACCTACGAGCAGTACTTC	CASSTLAGTYEQYF
TRBD1	-	TRBJ1-2	16	TRBV7-9	TGTGCCAGCAGCTTAGCGTCAGGGGGCGGACACTATGGCTACACCTTC	CASSLASGGGHYGYTF